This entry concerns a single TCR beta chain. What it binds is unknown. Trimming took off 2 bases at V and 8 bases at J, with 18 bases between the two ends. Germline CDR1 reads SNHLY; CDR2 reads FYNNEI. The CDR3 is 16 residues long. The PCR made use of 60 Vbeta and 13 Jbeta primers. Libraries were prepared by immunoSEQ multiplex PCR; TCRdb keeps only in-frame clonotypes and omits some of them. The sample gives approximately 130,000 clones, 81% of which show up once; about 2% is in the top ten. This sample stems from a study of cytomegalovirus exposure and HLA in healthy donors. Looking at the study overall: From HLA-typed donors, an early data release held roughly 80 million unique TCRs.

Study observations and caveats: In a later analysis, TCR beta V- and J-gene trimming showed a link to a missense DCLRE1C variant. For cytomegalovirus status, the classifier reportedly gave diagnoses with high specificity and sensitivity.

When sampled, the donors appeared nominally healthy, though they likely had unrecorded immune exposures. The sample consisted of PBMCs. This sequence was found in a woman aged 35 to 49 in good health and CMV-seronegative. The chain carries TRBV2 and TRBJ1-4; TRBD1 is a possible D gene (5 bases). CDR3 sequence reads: CASSELTGRVGEKLFF. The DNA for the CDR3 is TGTGCCAGCAGTGAACTTACGGGCAGGGTCGGGGAAAAACTGTTTTTT. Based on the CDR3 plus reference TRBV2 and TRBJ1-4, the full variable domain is EPEVTQTPSHQVTQMGQEVILRCVPISNHLYFYWYRQILGQKVEFLVSFYNNEISEKSEIFDDQFSVERPDGSNFTLKIRSTKLEDSAMYFCASSELTGRVGEKLFFGSGTQLSVL.